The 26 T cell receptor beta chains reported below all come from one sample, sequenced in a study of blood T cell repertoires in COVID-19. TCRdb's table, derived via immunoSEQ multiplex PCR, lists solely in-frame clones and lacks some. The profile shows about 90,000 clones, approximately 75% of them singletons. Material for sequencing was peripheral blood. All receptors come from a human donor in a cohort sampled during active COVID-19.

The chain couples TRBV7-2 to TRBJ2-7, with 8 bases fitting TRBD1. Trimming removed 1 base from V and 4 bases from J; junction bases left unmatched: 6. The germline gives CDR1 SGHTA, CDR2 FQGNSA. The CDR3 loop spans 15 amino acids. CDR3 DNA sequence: TGTGCCAGCAGCTTAGTGGCAGGGGGCGCGTACGAGCAGTACTTC. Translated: CASSLVAGGAYEQYF.

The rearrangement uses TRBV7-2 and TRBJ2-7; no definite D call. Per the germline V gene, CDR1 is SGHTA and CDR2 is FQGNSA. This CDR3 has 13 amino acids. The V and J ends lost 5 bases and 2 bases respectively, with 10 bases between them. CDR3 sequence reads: CASSPYITYEQYF. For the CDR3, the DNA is TGTGCCAGCAGCCCATACATTACCTACGAGCAGTACTTC.

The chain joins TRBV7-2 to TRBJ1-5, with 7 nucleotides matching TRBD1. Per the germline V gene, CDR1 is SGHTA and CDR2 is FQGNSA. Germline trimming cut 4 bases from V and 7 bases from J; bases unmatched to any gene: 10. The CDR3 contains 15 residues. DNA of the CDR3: TGTGCCAGCAGCTCCAGACAGGGAACGCGGCAGCCCCAGCATTTT. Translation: CASSSRQGTRQPQHF.

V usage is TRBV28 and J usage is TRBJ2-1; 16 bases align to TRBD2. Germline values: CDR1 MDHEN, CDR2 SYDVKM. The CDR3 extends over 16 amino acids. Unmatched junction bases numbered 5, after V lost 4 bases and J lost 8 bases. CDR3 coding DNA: TGTGCCAGCAGTTCGACGGGACTAGCGGGGGGGGATGAGCAGTTCTTC. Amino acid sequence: CASSSTGLAGGDEQFF.

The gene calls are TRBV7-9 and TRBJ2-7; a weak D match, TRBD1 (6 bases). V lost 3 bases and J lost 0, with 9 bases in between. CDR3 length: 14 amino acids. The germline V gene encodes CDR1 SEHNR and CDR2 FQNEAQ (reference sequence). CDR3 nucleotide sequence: TGTGCCAGCAGCTTCGGACAGAACTCCTACGAGCAGTACTTC. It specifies CASSFGQNSYEQYF.

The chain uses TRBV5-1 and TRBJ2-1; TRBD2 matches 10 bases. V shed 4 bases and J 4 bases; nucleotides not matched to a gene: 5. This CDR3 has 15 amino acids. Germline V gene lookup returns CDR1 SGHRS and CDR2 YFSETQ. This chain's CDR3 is CASSPTSGVYNEQFF. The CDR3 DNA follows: TGCGCCAGCAGCCCTACTAGCGGGGTATACAATGAGCAGTTCTTC.

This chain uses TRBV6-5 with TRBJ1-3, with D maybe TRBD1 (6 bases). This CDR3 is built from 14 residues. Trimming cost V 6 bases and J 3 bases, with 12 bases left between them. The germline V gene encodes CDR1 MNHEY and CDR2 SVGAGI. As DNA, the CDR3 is TGTGCCAGCAGAACAGGGTTCATTGGAAACACCATATATTTT. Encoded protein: CASRTGFIGNTIYF.

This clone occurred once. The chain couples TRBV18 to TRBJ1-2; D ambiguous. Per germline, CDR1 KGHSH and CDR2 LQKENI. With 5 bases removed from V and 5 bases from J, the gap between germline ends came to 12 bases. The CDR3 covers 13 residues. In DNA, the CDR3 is TGTGCCAGCTCAACGCGCGACTCTTATGGCTACACCTTC. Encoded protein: CASSTRDSYGYTF.

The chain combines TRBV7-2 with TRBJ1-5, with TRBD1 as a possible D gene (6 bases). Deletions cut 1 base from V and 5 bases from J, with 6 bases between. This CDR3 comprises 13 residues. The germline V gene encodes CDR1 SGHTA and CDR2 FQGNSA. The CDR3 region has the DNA TGTGCCAGCAGCTTAGGGGGGCATCAGCCCCAGCATTTT. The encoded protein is CASSLGGHQPQHF.

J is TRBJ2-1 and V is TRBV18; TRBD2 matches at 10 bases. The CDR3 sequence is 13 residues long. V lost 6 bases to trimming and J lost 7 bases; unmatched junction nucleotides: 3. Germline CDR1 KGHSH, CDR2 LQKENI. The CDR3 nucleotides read TGTGCCAGCTCGCCGGGACTAGCGAATGAGCAGTTCTTC. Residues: CASSPGLANEQFF. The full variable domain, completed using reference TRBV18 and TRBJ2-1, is NAGVMQNPRHLVRRRGQEARLRCSPMKGHSHVYWYRQLPEEGLKFMVYLQKENIIDESGMPKERFSAEFPKEGPSILRIQQVVRGDSAAYFCASSPGLANEQFFGPGTRLTVL.

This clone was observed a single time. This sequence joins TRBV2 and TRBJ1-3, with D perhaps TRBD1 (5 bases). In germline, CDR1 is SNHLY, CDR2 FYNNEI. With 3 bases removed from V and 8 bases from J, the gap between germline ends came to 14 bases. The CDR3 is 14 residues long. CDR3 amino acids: CASSDIGRGDTIYF. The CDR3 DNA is TGTGCCAGCAGTGATATTGGGCGGGGGGACACCATATATTTT.

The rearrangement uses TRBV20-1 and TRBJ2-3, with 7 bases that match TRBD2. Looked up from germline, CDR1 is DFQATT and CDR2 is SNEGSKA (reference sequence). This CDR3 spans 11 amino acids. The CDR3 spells CSGGNTDTQYF. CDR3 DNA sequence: TGCAGCGGGGGGAACACAGATACGCAGTATTTT.

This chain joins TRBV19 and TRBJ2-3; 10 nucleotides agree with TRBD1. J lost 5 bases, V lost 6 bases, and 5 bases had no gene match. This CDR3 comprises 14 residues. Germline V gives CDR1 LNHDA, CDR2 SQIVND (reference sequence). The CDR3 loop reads CASSRQGARDTQYF. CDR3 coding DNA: TGTGCCAGTAGCCGACAGGGGGCGAGAGATACGCAGTATTTT.

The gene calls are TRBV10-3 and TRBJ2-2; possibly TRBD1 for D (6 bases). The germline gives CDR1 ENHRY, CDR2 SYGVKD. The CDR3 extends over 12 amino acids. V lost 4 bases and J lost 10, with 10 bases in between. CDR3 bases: TGTGCCATCAGTGGAGGGGGTAAGGAGCTGTTTTTT. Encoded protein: CAISGGGKELFF.

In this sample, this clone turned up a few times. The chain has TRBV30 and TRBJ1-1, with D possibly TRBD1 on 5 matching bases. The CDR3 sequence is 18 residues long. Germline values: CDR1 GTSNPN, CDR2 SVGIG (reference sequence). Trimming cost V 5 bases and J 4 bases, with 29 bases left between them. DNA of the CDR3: TGTGCCTGGGCCCGGGGGGTAGGGGAAAAGGGGTCGGGCACTGAAGCTTTCTTT. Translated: CAWARGVGEKGSGTEAFF.

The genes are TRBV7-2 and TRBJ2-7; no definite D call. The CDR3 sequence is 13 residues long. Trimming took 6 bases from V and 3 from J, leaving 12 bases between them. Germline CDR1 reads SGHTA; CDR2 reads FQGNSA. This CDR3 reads CASRPTLSYEQYF. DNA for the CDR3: TGTGCCAGCAGGCCGACACTGAGCTACGAGCAGTACTTC.

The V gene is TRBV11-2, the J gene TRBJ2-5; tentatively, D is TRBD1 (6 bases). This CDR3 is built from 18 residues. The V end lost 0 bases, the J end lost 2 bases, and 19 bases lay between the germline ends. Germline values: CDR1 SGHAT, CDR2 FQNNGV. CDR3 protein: CASSLEGTLGGLQETQYF. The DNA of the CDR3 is TGTGCCAGCAGCTTAGAAGGGACACTTGGCGGGTTACAAGAGACCCAGTACTTC.

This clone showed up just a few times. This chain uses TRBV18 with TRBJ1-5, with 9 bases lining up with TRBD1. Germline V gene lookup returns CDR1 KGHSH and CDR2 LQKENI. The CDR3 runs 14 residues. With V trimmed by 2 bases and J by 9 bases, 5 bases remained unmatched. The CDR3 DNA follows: TGTGCCAGCTCACCAGGGACAGGGTACGGGCCCCAGCATTTT. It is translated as CASSPGTGYGPQHF.

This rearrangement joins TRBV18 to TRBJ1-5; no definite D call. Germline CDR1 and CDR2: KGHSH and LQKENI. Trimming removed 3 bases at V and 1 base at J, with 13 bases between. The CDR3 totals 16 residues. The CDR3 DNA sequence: TGTGCCAGCTCACCCTTTTCTAGACGGAGCAATCAGCCCCAGCATTTT. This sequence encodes CASSPFSRRSNQPQHF.

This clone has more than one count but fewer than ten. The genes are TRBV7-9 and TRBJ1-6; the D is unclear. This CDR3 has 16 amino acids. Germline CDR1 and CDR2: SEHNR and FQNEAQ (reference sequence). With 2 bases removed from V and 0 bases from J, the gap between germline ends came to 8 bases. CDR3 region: CASSLTRGSYNSPLHF. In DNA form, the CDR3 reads TGTGCCAGCAGCTTAACACGTGGCTCCTATAATTCACCCCTCCACTTT.

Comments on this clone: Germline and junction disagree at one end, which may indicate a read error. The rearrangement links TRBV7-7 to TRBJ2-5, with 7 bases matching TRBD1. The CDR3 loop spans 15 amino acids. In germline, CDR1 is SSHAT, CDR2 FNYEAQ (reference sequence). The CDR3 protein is CASSPMTGFQETQYF. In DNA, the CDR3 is TGTGCTAGCAGCCCGATGACAGGGTTTCAAGAGACCCAGTACTTC. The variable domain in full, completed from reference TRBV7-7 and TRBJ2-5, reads GAGVSQSPRYKVTKRGQDVTLRCDPISSHATLYWYQQALGQGPEFLTYFNYEAQPDKSGLPSDRFSAERPEGSISTLTIQRTEQRDSAMYRCASSPMTGFQETQYFGPGTRLLVL.

In DNA form, the CDR3 reads TGTGCCAGCAGGTTGGACAGCTATGGCTACACCTTC. Its protein is CASRLDSYGYTF. The genes are TRBV6-5 and TRBJ1-2; possibly TRBD1 for D (6 bases). V lost 6 bases and J lost 4, with 9 bases in between. The germline CDR1 and CDR2 sequences are MNHEY and SVGAGI. The CDR3 loop spans 12 amino acids.

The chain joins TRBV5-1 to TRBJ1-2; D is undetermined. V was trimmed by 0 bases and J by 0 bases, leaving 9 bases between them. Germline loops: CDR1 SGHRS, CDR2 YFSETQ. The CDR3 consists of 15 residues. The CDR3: CASSLGARANYGYTF. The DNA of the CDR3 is TGCGCCAGCAGCTTGGGTGCGAGAGCTAACTATGGCTACACCTTC.

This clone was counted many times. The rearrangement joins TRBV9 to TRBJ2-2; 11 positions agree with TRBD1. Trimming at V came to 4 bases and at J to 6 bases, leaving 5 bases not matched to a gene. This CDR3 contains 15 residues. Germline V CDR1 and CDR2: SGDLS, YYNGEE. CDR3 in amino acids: CASSSGQGEPGELFF. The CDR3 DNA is TGTGCCAGCAGCTCGGGACAGGGGGAGCCCGGGGAGCTGTTTTTT.

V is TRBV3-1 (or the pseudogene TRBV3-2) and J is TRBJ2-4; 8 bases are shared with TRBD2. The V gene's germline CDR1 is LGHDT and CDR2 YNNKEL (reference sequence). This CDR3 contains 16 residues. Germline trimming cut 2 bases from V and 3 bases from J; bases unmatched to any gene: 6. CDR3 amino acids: CASSQTDRGGKNIQYF. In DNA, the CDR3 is TGTGCCAGCAGCCAAACGGATCGGGGGGGCAAAAACATTCAGTACTTC.

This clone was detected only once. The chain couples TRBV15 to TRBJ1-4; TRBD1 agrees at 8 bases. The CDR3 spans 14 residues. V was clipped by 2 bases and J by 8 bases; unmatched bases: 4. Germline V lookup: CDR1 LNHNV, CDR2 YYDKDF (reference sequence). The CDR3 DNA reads TGTGCCACCAGCAGACAGGGGGCCGGCGAAAAACTGTTTTTT. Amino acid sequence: CATSRQGAGEKLFF. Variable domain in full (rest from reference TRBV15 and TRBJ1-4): DAMVIQNPRYQVTQFGKPVTLSCSQTLNHNVMYWYQQKSSQAPKLLFHYYDKDFNNEADTPDNFQSRRPNTSFCFLDIRSPGLGDTAMYLCATSRQGAGEKLFFGSGTQLSVL.